The 24 T cell receptor beta chains in this list originate from one sample, sequenced in a study of CD8 T cells in Susac syndrome. Random hexamers were used to reverse transcribe an amount of roughly 0.5 to 1 ug RNA. TCRdb reanalysed the immunoSEQ multiplex PCR reads using MiXCR and keeps one entry per CDR3 protein. The sample consists of fewer than 350,000 distinct CDR3 sequences, approximately 90% of them appearing once. The sequencing sample was made of CD4+ T cells from PBMCs. These receptor sequences come from a human donor with multiple sclerosis.

The V and J genes are TRBV20-1 and TRBJ2-1; possible D gene TRBD2, 5 bases. This CDR3 contains 14 residues. Germline CDR1 DFQATT, CDR2 SNEGSKA (reference sequence). V gave up 6 bases and J gave up 6 bases, with 18 bases separating them. CDR3 nucleotide sequence: TGCAGTGCCCATGGAGGTACTTCTCGCAATGAGCAGTTCTTC. Translating it yields CSAHGGTSRNEQFF.

The V call is TRBV3-1, the J call TRBJ1-1; the D is unclear. The germline CDR1 and CDR2 sequences are LGHDT and YNNKEL (reference sequence). V shed 4 bases and J shed 4 bases, with 10 bases lying between them. This CDR3 is built from 13 residues. The CDR3 nucleotides are TGTGCCAGCAGCCCTTGGAGAGGCACTGAAGCTTTCTTT. Its protein product is CASSPWRGTEAFF. Full variable domain (rest looked up from reference TRBV3-1 and TRBJ1-1): DTAVSQTPKYLVTQMGNDKSIKCEQNLGHDTMYWYKQDSKKFLKIMFSYNNKELIINETVPNRFSPKSPDKAHLNLHINSLELGDSAVYFCASSPWRGTEAFFGQGTRLTVV.

V gene TRBV7-9 combines with J gene TRBJ2-3; a possible D gene is TRBD2 (6 bases). This CDR3 has 15 residues. V was pared by 5 bases and J by 8 bases, with 20 bases between. Looked up from germline, CDR1 is SEHNR and CDR2 is FQNEAQ (reference sequence). DNA of the CDR3: TGTGCCAGCAGCCAAGCGGGTAGGGCCGCGGGTACGCAGTATTTT. This translates into CASSQAGRAAGTQYF. The whole variable domain, filled in from reference TRBV7-9 and TRBJ2-3, reads DTGVSQNPRHKITKRGQNVTFRCDPISEHNRLYWYRQTLGQGPEFLTYFQNEAQLEKSRLLSDRFSAERPKGSFSTLEIQRTEQGDSAMYLCASSQAGRAAGTQYFGPGTRLTVL.

The CDR3 spells CSVSDTTGEQYF. CDR3 coding DNA: TGCAGTGTTTCAGACACGACCGGTGAGCAGTACTTC. The chain joins TRBV20-1 to TRBJ2-7; D not resolved. Germline CDR1 is DFQATT and CDR2 is SNEGSKA (reference sequence). The germline V and J ends were trimmed by 7 bases and 7 bases, with 17 bases remaining between them. The CDR3 spans 12 residues.

This chain connects TRBV5-1 to TRBJ1-2; D might be TRBD1 (5 bases). V lost 0 bases and J 4 bases, leaving 13 bases between the germline ends. The CDR3 sequence is 15 residues long. Germline CDR1 and CDR2: SGHRS and YFSETQ. As DNA, the CDR3 is TGCGCCAGCAGCTTGGAGGGGAACCTCGGCTATGGCTACACCTTC. Its translation is CASSLEGNLGYGYTF.

This sequence joins TRBV29-1 and TRBJ2-1; the match to TRBD1 covers 7 bases. This CDR3 is built from 16 residues. After removal of 0 bases from V and 1 base from J, the junction contained 6 bases not matched to a gene. Germline CDR1 is SQVTM and CDR2 is ANQGSEA. The CDR3 region has the DNA TGCAGCGTTGAAGATCACGCGACAGGGTCCTACAATGAGCAGTTCTTC. It translates to CSVEDHATGSYNEQFF.

The chain recombines TRBV20-1 with TRBJ1-2, with 8 bases that match TRBD1. The germline V gene encodes CDR1 DFQATT and CDR2 SNEGSKA (reference sequence). The CDR3 is 18 residues long. V shed 6 bases, J shed 7 bases, and the junction held 25 bases outside the gene matches. The CDR3 DNA follows: TGCAGTGCCCCGACAGGGGACCTAACTATTACCCCGTGGAGTGGCTACACCTTC. Its protein product is CSAPTGDLTITPWSGYTF.

Regarding this clonotype: One end of the junction is discordant with germline, which a read error may explain. The rearrangement uses TRBV7-7 and TRBJ1-1; D gene unclear. Germline CDR1 is SSHAT and CDR2 is FNYEAQ (reference sequence). This CDR3 contains 13 residues. Here the CDR3 reads CASSPNPGTEAFF. In nucleotides, the CDR3 is TGTGCTAGCAGCCCCAACCCGGGAACTGAAGCTTTCTTT.

The chain combines TRBV18 with TRBJ1-1; 7 bases are a match to TRBD1. The ends lost 5 bases at V and 0 bases at J; junction bases unmatched: 3. The CDR3 spans 14 residues. CDR1 and CDR2 (germline): KGHSH, LQKENI. As DNA, the CDR3 is TGTGCCAGCTCAGCCGGGACAGTGAACACTGAAGCTTTCTTT. Protein product: CASSAGTVNTEAFF. Together with reference TRBV18 and TRBJ1-1, the CDR3 gives the full variable domain: NAGVMQNPRHLVRRRGQEARLRCSPMKGHSHVYWYRQLPEEGLKFMVYLQKENIIDESGMPKERFSAEFPKEGPSILRIQQVVRGDSAAYFCASSAGTVNTEAFFGQGTRLTVV.

The V gene is TRBV7-3, the J gene TRBJ2-1; D not certain. The germline gives CDR1 SGHTA, CDR2 FQGTGA. Trimming took 3 bases from V and 5 from J, leaving 8 bases between them. The CDR3 consists of 13 residues. CDR3 protein: CASSFGHDNEQFF. DNA for the CDR3: TGTGCCAGCAGCTTTGGCCATGACAATGAGCAGTTCTTC.

V usage is TRBV2 and J usage is TRBJ2-1, with D perhaps TRBD2 (6 bases). Trimming took off 1 base at V and 8 bases at J, with 15 bases between the two ends. The germline gives CDR1 SNHLY, CDR2 FYNNEI. The CDR3 is made up of 15 amino acids. The CDR3 here is CASSEGGVRVHEQFF. The CDR3 DNA reads as TGTGCCAGCAGTGAAGGCGGGGTCCGTGTTCATGAGCAGTTCTTC.

This clonotype was observed once. The chain employs TRBV7-2 and TRBJ2-1, with D possibly matching TRBD2 (6 bases). The CDR3 sequence is 14 residues long. Per the germline V gene, CDR1 is SGHTA and CDR2 is FQGNSA. V was trimmed by 5 bases and J by 10 bases, leaving 18 bases between them. The CDR3 sequence: CASSRGARVGEQFF. The CDR3 region has the DNA TGTGCCAGCAGCCGCGGGGCCCGAGTTGGAGAGCAGTTCTTC. Combining the CDR3 with reference TRBV7-2 and TRBJ2-1 gives the whole variable domain GAGVSQSPSNKVTEKGKDVELRCDPISGHTALYWYRQSLGQGLEFLIYFQGNSAPDKSGLPSDRFSAERTGGSVSTLTIQRTQQEDSAVYLCASSRGARVGEQFFGPGTRLTVL.

The chain is built from TRBV13 and TRBJ2-2; tentative D call: TRBD1 (6 bases). Germline V gene lookup returns CDR1 PRHDT and CDR2 FYEKMQ (reference sequence). V lost 5 bases, J lost 3 bases, and 19 bases lay in between. The CDR3 has 17 residues. This CDR3 is CASSPRTTGFDTGELFF. The CDR3 region has the DNA TGTGCCAGCAGCCCCCGAACCACAGGGTTTGACACCGGGGAGCTGTTTTTT.

The rearrangement joins TRBV29-1 to TRBJ2-1; D not resolved. V lost 8 bases, J lost 8 bases, and 10 bases lay in between. The germline V gene has CDR1 SQVTM and CDR2 ANQGSEA. The CDR3 covers 10 residues. This CDR3 reads CSSRTHEQFF. As DNA, the CDR3 is TGCAGCTCTCGCACCCATGAGCAGTTCTTC.

The V call is TRBV7-2, the J call TRBJ2-1; D unclear. Germline V gives CDR1 SGHTA, CDR2 FQGNSA. CDR3 length equals 12 residues. V shed 7 bases and J shed 7 bases, with 11 bases lying between them. For the CDR3, the DNA is TGTGCCAGCACCTCTCTTAGGAATGAGCAGTTCTTC. Translation: CASTSLRNEQFF.

The rearrangement joins TRBV20-1 to TRBJ1-5, with D perhaps matching TRBD1 (5 bases). With 0 bases removed from V and 12 bases from J, the gap between germline ends came to 15 bases. From germline, CDR1 is DFQATT and CDR2 SNEGSKA (reference sequence). The CDR3 sequence is 13 residues long. The CDR3 protein is CSARDPGPTGQHF. The CDR3 DNA is TGCAGTGCTAGAGATCCCGGCCCCACAGGCCAGCATTTT.

V gene TRBV3-1 combines with J gene TRBJ1-6, with unresolved D. Trimming shortened V by 0 bases and J by 10 bases, and 7 bases separated the two germline ends. The CDR3 runs to 13 residues. CDR1 is LGHDT and CDR2 is YNNKEL in the germline V gene (reference sequence). The CDR3 protein is CASSQERRSPLHF. CDR3 coding DNA: TGTGCCAGCAGCCAAGAAAGGCGCTCACCCCTCCACTTT.

This chain links TRBV2 with TRBJ2-7; D perhaps matches TRBD1 (5 bases). This CDR3 region has 15 residues. Germline V gives CDR1 SNHLY, CDR2 FYNNEI. The V gene lost 2 bases and the J gene lost 5 bases, with 16 bases spanning the gap. CDR3 protein: CASSENWGRSDEQYF. The CDR3 DNA reads as TGTGCCAGCAGTGAAAACTGGGGCCGGTCGGACGAGCAGTACTTC.

The genes are TRBV29-1 and TRBJ2-1, with D perhaps matching TRBD1 (6 bases). The germline V gene has CDR1 SQVTM and CDR2 ANQGSEA. There are 12 residues in the CDR3. Trimming shortened V by 3 bases and J by 8 bases, and 11 bases separated the two germline ends. The CDR3 nucleotides are TGCAGCGTTGAGAGGGGGTATGATGAGCAGTTCTTC. Protein sequence: CSVERGYDEQFF.

This chain joins TRBV6-1 and TRBJ2-1, with 7 bases that match TRBD2. The ends lost 5 bases at V and 2 bases at J; junction bases unmatched: 15. The CDR3 covers 18 residues. CDR1 and CDR2 from the germline V gene are MNHNS and SASEGT. The CDR3 protein is CASSPVFGLGSPYNEQFF. Written as DNA, the CDR3 is TGTGCCAGCAGTCCCGTCTTCGGACTAGGGTCCCCCTACAATGAGCAGTTCTTC.

The V and J genes are TRBV2 and TRBJ2-4; 7 bases align to TRBD1. The germline V gene has CDR1 SNHLY and CDR2 FYNNEI. The CDR3 is 14 amino acids. V shed 3 bases and J 1 base; nucleotides not matched to a gene: 0. The DNA of the CDR3 is TGTGCCAGCAGTGAGGACAGGGCCAAAAACATTCAGTACTTC. Protein product: CASSEDRAKNIQYF.

CDR3 sequence reads: CASSWEGLAGETQYF. DNA for the CDR3: TGTGCCAGCAGCTGGGAGGGACTAGCGGGAGAGACCCAGTACTTC. This chain links TRBV5-6 with TRBJ2-5; 12 nucleotides agree with TRBD2. Germline V lookup: CDR1 SGHDT, CDR2 YYEEEE. The CDR3 extends over 15 amino acids. The V segment lost 3 bases and the J segment 4 bases; nucleotides outside the gene matches: 4. The whole variable domain, filled in from reference TRBV5-6 and TRBJ2-5, reads DAGVTQSPTHLIKTRGQQVTLRCSPKSGHDTVSWYQQALGQGPQFIFQYYEEEERQRGNFPDRFSGHQFPNYSSELNVNALLLGDSALYLCASSWEGLAGETQYFGPGTRLLVL.

This clonotype showed up just a few times. Here the CDR3 reads CASSPPVVAGSHEQYF. CDR3 DNA sequence: TGTGCCAGCTCACCACCAGTGGTAGCGGGGAGCCACGAGCAGTACTTC. This chain links TRBV18 with TRBJ2-7; TRBD2 agrees at 8 bases. CDR1 is KGHSH, CDR2 LQKENI, per germline. V dropped 0 bases and J dropped 5; count of bases not matched to a gene: 9. This CDR3 comprises 16 residues.

V usage is TRBV2 and J usage is TRBJ2-1; 9 positions match TRBD1. Germline values: CDR1 SNHLY, CDR2 FYNNEI. V lost 6 bases to trimming and J lost 2 bases; unmatched junction nucleotides: 5. CDR3 length: 15 amino acids. CDR3 DNA: TGTGCCAGCAGGCGACAGGGGGAACCCTACAATGAGCAGTTCTTC. This encodes CASRRQGEPYNEQFF.